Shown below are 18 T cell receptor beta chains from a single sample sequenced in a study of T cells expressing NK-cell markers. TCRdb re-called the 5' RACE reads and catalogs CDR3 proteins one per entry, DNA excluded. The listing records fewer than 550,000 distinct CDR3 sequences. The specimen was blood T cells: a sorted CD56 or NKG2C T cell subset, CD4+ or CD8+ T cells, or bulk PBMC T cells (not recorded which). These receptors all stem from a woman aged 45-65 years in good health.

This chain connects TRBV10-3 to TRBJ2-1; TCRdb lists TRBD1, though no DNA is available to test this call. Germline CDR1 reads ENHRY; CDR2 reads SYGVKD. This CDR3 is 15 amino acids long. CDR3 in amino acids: CAISAGGLTYNEQFF.

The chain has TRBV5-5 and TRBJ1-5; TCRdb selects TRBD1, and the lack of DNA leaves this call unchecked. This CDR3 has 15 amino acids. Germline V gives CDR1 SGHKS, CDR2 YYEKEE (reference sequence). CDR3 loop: CASSLTGGSWQPQHF. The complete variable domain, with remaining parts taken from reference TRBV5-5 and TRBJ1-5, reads DAGVTQSPTHLIKTRGQQVTLRCSPISGHKSVSWYQQVLGQGPQFIFQYYEKEERGRGNFPDRFSARQFPNYSSELNVNALLLGDSALYLCASSLTGGSWQPQHFGDGTRLSIL.

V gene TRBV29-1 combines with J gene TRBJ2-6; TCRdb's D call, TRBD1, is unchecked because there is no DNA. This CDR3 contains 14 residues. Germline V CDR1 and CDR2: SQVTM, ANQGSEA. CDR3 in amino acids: CSAGERSGANVLTF. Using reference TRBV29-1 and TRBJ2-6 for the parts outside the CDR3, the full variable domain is SAVISQKPSRDICQRGTSLTIQCQVDSQVTMMFWYRQQPGQSLTLIATANQGSEATYESGFVIDKFPISRPNLTFSTLTVSNMSPEDSSIYLCSAGERSGANVLTFGAGSRLTVL.

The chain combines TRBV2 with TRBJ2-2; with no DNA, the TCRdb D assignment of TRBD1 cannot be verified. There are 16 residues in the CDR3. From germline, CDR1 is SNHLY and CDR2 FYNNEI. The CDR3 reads CASSEQGTGEAGELFF.

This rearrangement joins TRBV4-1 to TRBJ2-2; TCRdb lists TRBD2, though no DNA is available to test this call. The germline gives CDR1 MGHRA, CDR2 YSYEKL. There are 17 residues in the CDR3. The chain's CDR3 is CASSQAAAAQIGGELFF.

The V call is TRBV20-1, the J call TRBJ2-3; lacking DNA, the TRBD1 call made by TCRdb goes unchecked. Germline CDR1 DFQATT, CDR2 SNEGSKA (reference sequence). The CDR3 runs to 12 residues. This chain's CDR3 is CSARAGVDTQYF.

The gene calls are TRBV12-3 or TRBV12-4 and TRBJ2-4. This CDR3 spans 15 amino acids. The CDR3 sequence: CASSLRQLAKNIQYF.

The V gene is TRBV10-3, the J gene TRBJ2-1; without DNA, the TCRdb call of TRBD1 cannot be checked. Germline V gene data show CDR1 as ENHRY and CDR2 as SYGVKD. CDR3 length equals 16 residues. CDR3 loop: CAISGRGGNSYNEQFF.

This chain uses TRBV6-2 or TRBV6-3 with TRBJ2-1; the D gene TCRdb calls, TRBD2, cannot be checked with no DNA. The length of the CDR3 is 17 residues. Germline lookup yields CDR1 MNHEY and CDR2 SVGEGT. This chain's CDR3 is CASSYSLAGGPNNEQFF.

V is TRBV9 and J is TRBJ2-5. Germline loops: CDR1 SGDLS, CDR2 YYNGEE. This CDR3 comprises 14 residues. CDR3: CASSVTRWGETQYF.

This CDR3 reads CASSVLATSSYNEQFF. The chain recombines TRBV6-4 with TRBJ2-1. Germline CDR1 and CDR2: MRHNA and SNTAGT. The CDR3 covers 16 residues.

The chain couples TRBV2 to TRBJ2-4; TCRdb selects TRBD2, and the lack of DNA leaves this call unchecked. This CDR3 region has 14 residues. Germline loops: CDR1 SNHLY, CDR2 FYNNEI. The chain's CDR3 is CASISGGSKNIQYF.

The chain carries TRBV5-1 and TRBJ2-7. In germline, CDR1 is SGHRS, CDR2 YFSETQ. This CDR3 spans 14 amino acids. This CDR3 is CASSLVGQLYEQYF.

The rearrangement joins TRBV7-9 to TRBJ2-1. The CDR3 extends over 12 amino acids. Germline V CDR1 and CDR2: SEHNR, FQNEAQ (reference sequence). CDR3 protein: CASILAGEEQFF.

The CDR3 spells CASSQTGVGTDTQYF. The gene calls are TRBV4-1 and TRBJ2-3; TCRdb names TRBD1, which stays unverified in the absence of DNA. The CDR3 is 15 amino acids. The germline V gene has CDR1 MGHRA and CDR2 YSYEKL.

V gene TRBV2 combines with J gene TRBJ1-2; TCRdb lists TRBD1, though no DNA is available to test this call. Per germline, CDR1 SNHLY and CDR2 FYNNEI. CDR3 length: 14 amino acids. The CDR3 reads CASRVSGSNYGYTF.

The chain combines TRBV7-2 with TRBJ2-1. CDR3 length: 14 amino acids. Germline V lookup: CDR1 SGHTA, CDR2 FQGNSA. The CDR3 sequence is CASSLGRGYNEQFF.

The CDR3 loop is CASSQVGTSGRRADTQYF. The gene calls are TRBV4-2 and TRBJ2-3; TCRdb's assignment of TRBD2 cannot be checked, as there is no DNA. Germline V gene lookup returns CDR1 LGHNA and CDR2 YNFKEQ. This CDR3 is built from 18 residues.